These 13 T cell receptor beta chains share one sample of origin, sequenced in a study of shared clonotypes between healthy human individuals. Here immunoSEQ multiplex PCR was the method, and the copy in TCRdb shows in-frame clones only, minus some. This sample has about 710,000 clones, with roughly 72% found just once. Sequenced input: memory CD4+ T cells sorted from blood. Subset described: CD45RA-negative fraction. These receptors were collected from a woman in her 30s in good health.

The rearrangement links TRBV7-2 to TRBJ2-7; D ambiguous. Trimming took off 0 bases at V and 4 bases at J, with 13 bases between the two ends. Germline V gene data show CDR1 as SGHTA and CDR2 as FQGNSA. The CDR3 loop spans 15 amino acids. The CDR3 coding sequence is TGTGCCAGCAGCTTAGCGGACGGGCCGCAATACGAGCAGTACTTC. Translating gives CASSLADGPQYEQYF.

This clone was seen only a few times. This chain joins TRBV7-8 and TRBJ2-3; D ambiguous. The CDR3 runs to 14 residues. CDR1 and CDR2 (germline): SGHVS, FQNEAQ. V was clipped by 5 bases and J by 0 bases, with 9 bases between them. The CDR3 nucleotides are TGTGCCAGCAGCCCCCGGGCTAGCACAGATACGCAGTATTTT. Protein: CASSPRASTDTQYF.

The rearrangement joins TRBV5-1 to TRBJ2-3; no firm D call. Between the trimmed V and J ends, which lost 0 bases and 6 bases, there was a span of 8 bases. In germline, CDR1 is SGHRS, CDR2 YFSETQ. The CDR3 loop spans 13 amino acids. As DNA, the CDR3 is TGCGCCAGCAGCTTGGGGGGTTCGGATACGCAGTATTTT. It yields the protein CASSLGGSDTQYF.

CDR3 DNA: TGTGCCAGCAGCTTAGAGGGGACTAGCGGTACGCAGTATTTT. It specifies CASSLEGTSGTQYF. The chain uses TRBV11-3 and TRBJ2-3; 11 bases fit TRBD2. The ends lost 0 bases at V and 8 bases at J; junction bases unmatched: 1. This CDR3 is built from 14 residues. Germline-derived CDR1 and CDR2 are SGHNT and YENEEA.

V gene TRBV9 combines with J gene TRBJ1-2; TRBD1 matches 7 bases. This CDR3 spans 16 amino acids. The V and J ends lost 1 base and 1 base, in that order; junction bases with no gene match: 7. Germline assignment: CDR1 SGDLS and CDR2 YYNGEE. The CDR3 here is CASSVSRGRGNYGYTF. The CDR3 DNA reads as TGTGCCAGCAGCGTATCCAGGGGGAGAGGTAACTATGGCTACACCTTC.

The chain combines TRBV2 with TRBJ1-2; 8 bases line up with TRBD1. V shed 6 bases and J 2 bases; nucleotides not matched to a gene: 2. Germline loops: CDR1 SNHLY, CDR2 FYNNEI. The CDR3 consists of 13 residues. This chain's CDR3 is CASRRTGNYGYTF. Written as DNA, the CDR3 is TGTGCCAGCAGGAGGACAGGGAACTATGGCTACACCTTC.

This clone was seen many times. This sequence joins TRBV7-3 and TRBJ1-1; the D is unclear. Germline V gene lookup returns CDR1 SGHTA and CDR2 FQGTGA. Deletions cut 1 base from V and 1 base from J, with 10 bases between. This CDR3 spans 15 amino acids. CDR3 nucleotide sequence: TGTGCCAGCAGCTTAAATGGCAAGACGAACACTGAAGCTTTCTTT. Translating gives CASSLNGKTNTEAFF.

This clone was detected once. The chain carries TRBV28 and TRBJ2-1; D is perhaps TRBD2 (5 bases). V was cut by 7 bases and J by 2 bases, with 24 bases left in between. Germline CDR1 MDHEN, CDR2 SYDVKM. The CDR3 covers 18 residues. CDR3 residues: CASTKFGVRAETYNEQFF. DNA for the CDR3: TGTGCCAGCACGAAGTTCGGGGTGCGGGCTGAAACCTACAATGAGCAGTTCTTC.

The rearrangement links TRBV5-6 to TRBJ1-2, with no clear D. Germline CDR1 is SGHDT and CDR2 is YYEEEE. The CDR3 loop spans 14 amino acids. Trimming took 0 bases from V and 6 from J, leaving 12 bases between them. The CDR3 spells CASSLVGVWHGYTF. The CDR3 DNA reads TGTGCCAGCAGCTTGGTCGGGGTCTGGCATGGCTACACCTTC.

The chain employs TRBV11-2 and TRBJ2-1; maybe TRBD2 (5 bases). The CDR3 has 17 residues. CDR1 is SGHAT and CDR2 is FQNNGV in the germline V gene. The germline V and J ends were trimmed by 4 bases and 6 bases, with 22 bases remaining between them. The CDR3 loop reads CASSSPAGSYDANEQFF. CDR3 sequence (DNA): TGTGCCAGCAGCTCCCCCGCGGGTAGCTATGATGCCAATGAGCAGTTCTTC.

This chain joins TRBV27 and TRBJ2-3; the D gene is possibly TRBD1 (7 bases). Germline V lookup: CDR1 MNHEY, CDR2 SMNVEV (reference sequence). Trimming took off 2 bases at V and 12 bases at J, with 21 bases between the two ends. CDR3 length equals 15 residues. The CDR3 sequence is CASSLEAGGRPSQYF. The CDR3 DNA sequence: TGTGCCAGCAGTTTAGAGGCAGGGGGGCGGCCAAGCCAGTATTTT.

This clone was found a few times. The chain links TRBV6-1 to TRBJ2-7; no reliable D call. V lost 0 bases, J lost 0 bases, and 6 bases lay in between. The CDR3 runs to 14 residues. CDR1 and CDR2 from the germline V gene are MNHNS and SASEGT. The CDR3 sequence is CASSEAINSYEQYF. CDR3 sequence (DNA): TGTGCCAGCAGTGAAGCCATAAACTCCTACGAGCAGTACTTC.

The V and J genes are TRBV27 and TRBJ2-1, with D hard to call. Germline V lookup: CDR1 MNHEY, CDR2 SMNVEV (reference sequence). With 10 bases removed from V and 0 bases from J, the gap between germline ends came to 10 bases. The CDR3 runs to 13 residues. The CDR3 sequence is CATKRSSYNEQFF. DNA of the CDR3: TGTGCCACCAAGAGGAGCTCCTACAATGAGCAGTTCTTC.